This TCR beta chain was sequenced in a study of cytomegalovirus exposure and HLA in healthy donors. Study-wide points: Earlier findings revealed that most TCR beta V segments proved productive either about 87% or about 30% of the time.

The PCR made use of 60 Vbeta and 13 Jbeta primers. Some clones are missing from TCRdb's copy, which holds only in-frame ones; the method was immunoSEQ multiplex PCR. The table has around 130,000 clones, less than 80% seen once. The CDR3 spans 14 residues. V dropped 7 bases and J dropped 6; count of bases not matched to a gene: 8. The germline V gene has CDR1 SEHNR and CDR2 FQNEAQ (reference sequence). Details on this clone: Its antigen is not known.

The chain uses TRBV7-9 and TRBJ1-2; the match to TRBD1 covers 10 bases. Sequencing was carried out using PBMCs. The origin of this receptor is a man aged 35-49 years in good health and CMV-seropositive. CDR3 nucleotide sequence: TGTGCCAGCACCAGTCCGGGACAGGGGAATGGCTACACCTTC. It yields the protein CASTSPGQGNGYTF.